Included here is one T cell receptor (beta chain) sequence, with context. The specificity of this receptor is unknown. It has no much larger one-base neighbor in the sample; base qualities were not kept. These data originate in a study of blood T cell repertoires in COVID-19 (dated by TCRdb to about 2020). Concerning the study at large: Collaborator samples came from the United States, Italy and Spain and covered acute and convalescent phases of COVID-19. The material from the prospective study consisted of cDNA or gDNA derived from T cells, B-cell-depleted T cells, or PBMCs. The dataset comprised deeply sampled blood TCRbeta repertoires from subjects exposed to, actively infected with, or recovered from COVID-19. The repertoires were released in a freely available public database intended as a resource for research on the immune response to SARS-CoV-2. The samples were drawn from the first 160 participants of the ongoing ImmuneRACE study and from 950 to 1,500 subjects provided by 6 global collaborators. Sample metadata almost always included a de-identified subject ID, COVID-19 status, age in years and sex. Where HLA class I and class II types were available, the types were taken from metadata supplied by the sample provider, not from assay-based typing.

Inclusive of the bounding cysteine and phenylalanine, the CDR3 is 13 residues long. The CDR3 DNA has 39 bases and is translated from base 1. CDR1 and CDR2, looked up from the germline V gene, are SQVTM and ANQGSEA. Germline trimming amounts to 5 bases on V and 6 bases on J, with 5 as the count of junction bases outside the gene matches. The immunoSEQ Assay, a bias-controlled multiplex PCR, was used to amplify TCRbeta CDR3 regions from genomic DNA. Processing in the source paper ran as follows. Nucleated cell counts per sample were estimated from amplification of reference gene primers within the assay. Sequence reads were collapsed and filtered to measure the absolute abundance of every unique TCRbeta CDR3 rearrangement. For each sample, productive Simpson clonality was calculated as the square root of Simpson's diversity index across productive rearrangements. Here the immuneACCESS table is served through TCRdb, limited to in-frame sequences with V and J called. Missing clones are a known gap in these copies; in checked studies unresolved V genes cover under half, and the rest lacks a known reason. The V and J calls and clone size were taken over from that table, and D and trimming were inferred from the DNA. The sample table holds around 100,000 clones, of which about 83% were seen once. Together, the top ten hold roughly 13% of the sample.

Each collaborating institution followed its own protocols to collect whole blood in K2EDTA tubes. Collaborator samples were shipped for TCRbeta analysis as frozen whole blood, isolated PBMCs, or DNA extracted from either sample type. The study at large found these results: How much clinical and demographic metadata was included differed by source and by participant, and the metadata was provided uncurated.

The sequenced sample was peripheral blood. Recombination connected TRBV29-1 to TRBJ2-3, and 10 junction bases match TRBD2. The receptor was isolated from a human donor in a cohort sampled during active COVID-19. The CDR3 here reads CSVRAGGTDTQYF. The sequenced DNA is TGCAGCGTTAGAGCGGGAGGGACGGATACGCAGTATTTT.